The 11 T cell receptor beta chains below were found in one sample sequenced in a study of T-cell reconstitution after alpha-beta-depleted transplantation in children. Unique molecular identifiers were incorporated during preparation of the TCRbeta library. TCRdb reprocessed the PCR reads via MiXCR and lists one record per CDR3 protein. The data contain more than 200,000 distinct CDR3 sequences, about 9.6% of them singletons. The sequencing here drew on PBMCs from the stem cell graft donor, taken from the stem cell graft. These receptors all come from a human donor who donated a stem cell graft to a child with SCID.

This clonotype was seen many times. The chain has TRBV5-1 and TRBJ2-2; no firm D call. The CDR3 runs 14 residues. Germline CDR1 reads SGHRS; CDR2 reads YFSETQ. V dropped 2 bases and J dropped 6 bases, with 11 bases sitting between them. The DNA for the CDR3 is TGCGCCAGCAGCTTAAGCCAAGGGCCCGGGGAGCTGTTTTTT. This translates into CASSLSQGPGELFF.

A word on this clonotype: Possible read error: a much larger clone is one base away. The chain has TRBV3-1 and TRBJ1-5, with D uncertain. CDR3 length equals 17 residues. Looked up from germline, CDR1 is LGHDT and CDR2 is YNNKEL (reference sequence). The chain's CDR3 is CACSSAPWPYSNQPQHF. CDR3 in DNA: TGTGCCTGCAGTTCTGCCCCTTGGCCCTATAGCAATCAGCCCCAGCATTTT.

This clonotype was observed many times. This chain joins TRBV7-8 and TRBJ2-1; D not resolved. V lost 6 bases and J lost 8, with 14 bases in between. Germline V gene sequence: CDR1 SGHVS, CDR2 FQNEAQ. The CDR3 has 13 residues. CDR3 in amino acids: CASSSGGSYEQFF. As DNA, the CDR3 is TGTGCCAGCAGTTCTGGTGGTAGTTATGAGCAGTTCTTC.

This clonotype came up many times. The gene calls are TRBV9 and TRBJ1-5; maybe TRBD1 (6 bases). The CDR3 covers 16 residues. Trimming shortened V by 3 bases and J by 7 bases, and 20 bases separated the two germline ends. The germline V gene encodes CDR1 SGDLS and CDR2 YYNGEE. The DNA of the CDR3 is TGTGCCAGCAGCGAAGGGCCCCACTCGACAGGCCAGCCCCAGCATTTT. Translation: CASSEGPHSTGQPQHF.

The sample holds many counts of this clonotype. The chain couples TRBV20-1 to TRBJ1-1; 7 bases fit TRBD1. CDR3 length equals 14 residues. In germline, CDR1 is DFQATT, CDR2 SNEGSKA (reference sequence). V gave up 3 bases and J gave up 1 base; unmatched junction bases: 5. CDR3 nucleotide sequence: TGCAGTGCTAGTGGGGGACAGTCGAACACTGAAGCTTTCTTT. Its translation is CSASGGQSNTEAFF.

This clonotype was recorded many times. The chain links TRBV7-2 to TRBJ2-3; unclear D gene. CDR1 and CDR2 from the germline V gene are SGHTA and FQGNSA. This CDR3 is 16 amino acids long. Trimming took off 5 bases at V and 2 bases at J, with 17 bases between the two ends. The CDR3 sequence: CASSKYSPGLTDTQYF. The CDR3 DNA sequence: TGTGCCAGCAGCAAATACTCCCCCGGCCTCACAGATACGCAGTATTTT.

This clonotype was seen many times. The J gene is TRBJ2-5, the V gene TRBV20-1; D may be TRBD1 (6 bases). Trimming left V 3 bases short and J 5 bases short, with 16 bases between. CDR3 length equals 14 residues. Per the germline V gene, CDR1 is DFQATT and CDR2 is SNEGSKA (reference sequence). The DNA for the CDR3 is TGCAGTGCTAGGGGGCCCACAGGGATGGAGACCCAGTACTTC. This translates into CSARGPTGMETQYF.

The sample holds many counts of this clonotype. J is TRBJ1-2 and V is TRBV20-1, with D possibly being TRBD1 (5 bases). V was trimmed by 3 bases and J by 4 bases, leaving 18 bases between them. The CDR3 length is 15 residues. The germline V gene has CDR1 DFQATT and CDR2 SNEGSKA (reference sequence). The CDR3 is CSARAARADIYGYTF. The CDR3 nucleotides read TGCAGTGCTAGGGCGGCCAGGGCCGACATCTATGGCTACACCTTC.

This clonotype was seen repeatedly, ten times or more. The CDR3 protein is CASSLGSSEQYF. CDR3 DNA: TGTGCCAGCAGCCTCGGGTCCTCGGAGCAGTACTTC. The V call is TRBV6-5, the J call TRBJ2-7; D not certain. From germline, CDR1 is MNHEY and CDR2 SVGAGI. The ends were cut back, 6 bases at V and 7 bases at J, with 13 bases in the middle. The CDR3 is 12 residues long.

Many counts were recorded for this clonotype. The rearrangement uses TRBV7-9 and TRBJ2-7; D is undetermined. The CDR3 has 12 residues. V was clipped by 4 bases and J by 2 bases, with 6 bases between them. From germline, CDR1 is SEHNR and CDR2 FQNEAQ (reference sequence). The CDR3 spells CASSSRAYEQYF. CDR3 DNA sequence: TGTGCCAGCAGCTCACGCGCCTACGAGCAGTACTTC.

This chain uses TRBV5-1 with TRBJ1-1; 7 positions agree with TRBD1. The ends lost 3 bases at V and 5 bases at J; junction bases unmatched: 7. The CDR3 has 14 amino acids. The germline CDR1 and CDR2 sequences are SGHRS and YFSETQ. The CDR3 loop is CASSSQGERTEAFF. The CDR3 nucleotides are TGCGCCAGCAGCTCGCAGGGGGAACGGACTGAAGCTTTCTTT.